These T cell receptor beta chains were read from a single sample in a study of breast tumors, draining lymph nodes, adjacent tissues. TCRdb fed the multiplex PCR reads into MiXCR, producing one record per CDR3 protein. The sample includes about 200,000 distinct CDR3 sequences, 30% to 40% of them seen just once. Sample: axillary lymph node tissue. The receptors come from a female donor with breast cancer. Some clones in this sample may be carry-over from other donors' samples. Each CDR3 is given with its conserved first and last residue. The order of the fields is D gene, V gene, J gene, clone size, CDR3 DNA, CDR3 protein. D genes are given only for firm matches. The size entry is marked missing in some rows and otherwise reads once, few, many or a size class.

d_call: -; v_call: TRBV5-4; j_call: TRBJ2-1; clone_size: -; cdr3_nt: TGTGCCAGCAGCGAAAGGGCAGGTAATATCCCGGGCTCCTACAATGAGCAGTTCTTC; cdr3_aa: CASSERAGNIPGSYNEQFF
d_call: -; v_call: TRBV6-5; j_call: TRBJ2-3; clone_size: many; cdr3_nt: TGTGCCAGCAGTTACGACCCTGGTTTAGATACGCAGTATTTT; cdr3_aa: CASSYDPGLDTQYF
d_call: -; v_call: TRBV5-8; j_call: TRBJ2-5; clone_size: many; cdr3_nt: TGTGCCAGCAGCGGAGGAACAGTACACCAAGAGACCCAGTACTTC; cdr3_aa: CASSGGTVHQETQYF
d_call: -; v_call: TRBV29-1; j_call: TRBJ2-6; clone_size: -; cdr3_nt: TGCAGCGTTGCGTCCGGGGGCAGGAACGAAGTGGCTTTC; cdr3_aa: CSVASGGRNEVAF
d_call: TRBD1; v_call: TRBV19; j_call: TRBJ2-1; clone_size: many; cdr3_nt: TGTGCCAGTAGTCACCGGGACAGGGGGAGGAATGAGCAGTTCTTC; cdr3_aa: CASSHRDRGRNEQFF
d_call: TRBD2; v_call: TRBV6-5; j_call: TRBJ2-7; clone_size: many; cdr3_nt: TGTGCCAGCAGTACGGTAGCGGGGCCTTACGAGCAGTACTTC; cdr3_aa: CASSTVAGPYEQYF
d_call: TRBD2; v_call: TRBV19; j_call: TRBJ2-2; clone_size: -; cdr3_nt: TGTGCCAGTAGTAATAGCGGGACGAACACCGGGGAGCTGTTTTTT; cdr3_aa: CASSNSGTNTGELFF
d_call: -; v_call: TRBV20-1; j_call: TRBJ1-1; clone_size: -; cdr3_nt: TGCAGTGCTAGAGATCCGGCAGGGAGGGCCACTGAAGCTTTCTTT; cdr3_aa: CSARDPAGRATEAFF
d_call: TRBD1; v_call: TRBV20-1; j_call: TRBJ2-7; clone_size: -; cdr3_nt: TGCAGTGCTAGAGATCGACAGGGTACCTCCTACGAGCAGTACTTC; cdr3_aa: CSARDRQGTSYEQYF
d_call: -; v_call: TRBV12-1; j_call: TRBJ1-5; clone_size: -; cdr3_nt: TGTGCCAGCAGCTTCAGCGCGACAGGGAATCAGCCCCAGCATTTT; cdr3_aa: CASSFSATGNQPQHF
d_call: TRBD2; v_call: TRBV10-2; j_call: TRBJ2-2; clone_size: many; cdr3_nt: TGCGCCAGCAGGGTAGCGGGAGGCACCGGGGAGCTGTTTTTT; cdr3_aa: CASRVAGGTGELFF
d_call: TRBD1; v_call: TRBV12-3/TRBV12-4; j_call: TRBJ1-3; clone_size: many; cdr3_nt: TGTGCCAGCAGTTATGGGACAGGGTGGCTCTCTGGAAACACCATATATTTT; cdr3_aa: CASSYGTGWLSGNTIYF
d_call: -; v_call: TRBV20-1; j_call: TRBJ1-1; clone_size: many; cdr3_nt: TGCAGTGCCAGGAGAGGAGGAGGCACTGAAGCTTTCTTT; cdr3_aa: CSARRGGGTEAFF
d_call: -; v_call: TRBV9; j_call: TRBJ2-5; clone_size: many; cdr3_nt: TGTGCCAGCAGCGTAGGGACAGACACTTCGACCCAGTCCTTC; cdr3_aa: CASSVGTDTSTQSF
d_call: -; v_call: TRBV28; j_call: TRBJ2-1; clone_size: few; cdr3_nt: TGTGCCAGCAGTGCGAGCTACAATGAGCAGTTCTTC; cdr3_aa: CASSASYNEQFF
d_call: -; v_call: TRBV15; j_call: TRBJ1-4; clone_size: -; cdr3_nt: TGTGCCACCAGCAGAGGAGCTGGGGCCGGTGAAAAACTGTTTTTT; cdr3_aa: CATSRGAGAGEKLFF
d_call: TRBD1; v_call: TRBV24-1; j_call: TRBJ1-2; clone_size: many; cdr3_nt: TGTGCCACCAGTGATCGGACAGGGGAGGGCTATGGCTACACCTTC; cdr3_aa: CATSDRTGEGYGYTF
d_call: -; v_call: TRBV20-1; j_call: TRBJ2-1; clone_size: many; cdr3_nt: TGCAGTGCTCCACCCTCGGGGCCTGTCGAGGTGCAGTTCTTC; cdr3_aa: CSAPPSGPVEVQFF
d_call: -; v_call: TRBV5-4; j_call: TRBJ2-5; clone_size: few; cdr3_nt: TGTGCCAGCAGCTTTAGTCCGGCCAGCTCGGGGACCCAGTACTTC; cdr3_aa: CASSFSPASSGTQYF
d_call: -; v_call: TRBV14; j_call: TRBJ1-6; clone_size: many; cdr3_nt: TGTGCCAGCAGCTCCCTAATTCGGGATTCACCCCTCCACTTT; cdr3_aa: CASSSLIRDSPLHF
d_call: TRBD2; v_call: TRBV3-1; j_call: TRBJ2-1; clone_size: -; cdr3_nt: TGTGCCAGCAGCCAACCCCCGGGGGCTAGCGGGGTTAATGAGCAGTTCTTC; cdr3_aa: CASSQPPGASGVNEQFF
d_call: -; v_call: TRBV7-2; j_call: TRBJ1-5; clone_size: -; cdr3_nt: TGTGCCAGCAGCTTAGGGCCTCGGGAGACCCAGCATTTT; cdr3_aa: CASSLGPRETQHF
d_call: -; v_call: TRBV20-1; j_call: TRBJ1-3; clone_size: many; cdr3_nt: TGCAGTGCTTCAACACCTACAGGAAACTCTGGAAACACCATATATTTT; cdr3_aa: CSASTPTGNSGNTIYF
d_call: -; v_call: TRBV6-1; j_call: TRBJ2-3; clone_size: many; cdr3_nt: TGTGCCAGCAGTCCGACTCTGGGGCAGGGTACGCAGTATTTT; cdr3_aa: CASSPTLGQGTQYF
d_call: -; v_call: TRBV30; j_call: TRBJ2-1; clone_size: few; cdr3_nt: TGTGCCTGGAGTGTTATAGCGGCGCCCTACAATGAGCAGTTCTTC; cdr3_aa: CAWSVIAAPYNEQFF
d_call: TRBD1; v_call: TRBV5-6; j_call: TRBJ1-2; clone_size: few; cdr3_nt: TGTGCCAGCAGCCTCGGGACAGCTGAATATGGCTACACCTTC; cdr3_aa: CASSLGTAEYGYTF
d_call: -; v_call: TRBV20-1; j_call: TRBJ2-3; clone_size: -; cdr3_nt: TGCAGTGCGCCCCGGACAGATACGCAGTATTTT; cdr3_aa: CSAPRTDTQYF
d_call: -; v_call: TRBV7-9; j_call: TRBJ2-2; clone_size: -; cdr3_nt: TGTGCCAGCAGCTCATTGGTTGGGGGAACCGGGGAGCTGTTTTTT; cdr3_aa: CASSSLVGGTGELFF
d_call: -; v_call: TRBV29-1; j_call: TRBJ1-5; clone_size: -; cdr3_nt: TGCAGCCTGGGGGGGAACACTCAGCCCCAGCATTTT; cdr3_aa: CSLGGNTQPQHF
d_call: -; v_call: TRBV20-1; j_call: TRBJ1-4; clone_size: many; cdr3_nt: TGCAGTGCCCCCCCGGCGGGTGGGGAAAAACTGTTTTTT; cdr3_aa: CSAPPAGGEKLFF
d_call: -; v_call: TRBV9; j_call: TRBJ1-6; clone_size: many; cdr3_nt: TGTGCCAGCAGCCCAGGGACGGAGGGACCTAATTCACCCCTCCACTTT; cdr3_aa: CASSPGTEGPNSPLHF
d_call: TRBD1; v_call: TRBV20-1; j_call: TRBJ1-4; clone_size: -; cdr3_nt: TGCAGTGCTGGACAGGGAACTAATGAAAAACTGTTTTTT; cdr3_aa: CSAGQGTNEKLFF
d_call: TRBD1; v_call: TRBV5-1; j_call: TRBJ2-5; clone_size: many; cdr3_nt: TGCGCCAGCAGCTTCAACAACAGGGGCCAAGAGACCCAGTACTTC; cdr3_aa: CASSFNNRGQETQYF
d_call: -; v_call: TRBV5-1; j_call: TRBJ1-2; clone_size: many; cdr3_nt: TGCGCCAGCAGCCCAGACGGGTCTGGCTACACCTTC; cdr3_aa: CASSPDGSGYTF
d_call: -; v_call: TRBV19; j_call: TRBJ1-1; clone_size: -; cdr3_nt: TGTGCCAGTAGTATAGGGCCGAACACTGAAGCTTTCTTT; cdr3_aa: CASSIGPNTEAFF
d_call: -; v_call: TRBV30; j_call: TRBJ1-4; clone_size: few; cdr3_nt: TGTGCCTGGAGTGATTGGGAGGGTGAAAAACTGTTTTTT; cdr3_aa: CAWSDWEGEKLFF
d_call: -; v_call: TRBV20-1; j_call: TRBJ1-3; clone_size: -; cdr3_nt: TGCAGTGCTAGAGATCCAGGGCAGGCTGGAAACACCATATATTTT; cdr3_aa: CSARDPGQAGNTIYF
d_call: TRBD1; v_call: TRBV25-1; j_call: TRBJ2-2; clone_size: many; cdr3_nt: TGTGCCAGCAGTCGGACAGGGGGCTCCGGGGAGCTGTTTTTT; cdr3_aa: CASSRTGGSGELFF
d_call: -; v_call: TRBV30; j_call: TRBJ1-5; clone_size: many; cdr3_nt: TGTGCCTGGAGTAAAGACAGTAATCAGCCCCAGCATTTT; cdr3_aa: CAWSKDSNQPQHF
d_call: -; v_call: TRBV7-9; j_call: TRBJ1-4; clone_size: many; cdr3_nt: TGTGCCAGTAGAAGTTTGGGGGGACCAAATGAAAAACTGTTTTTT; cdr3_aa: CASRSLGGPNEKLFF
d_call: -; v_call: TRBV7-2; j_call: TRBJ2-3; clone_size: many; cdr3_nt: TGTGCCAGCAGCCCCCGACCCGCAACTAATACGCAGTATTTT; cdr3_aa: CASSPRPATNTQYF
d_call: -; v_call: TRBV15; j_call: TRBJ1-5; clone_size: -; cdr3_nt: TGTGCCACCAGCAGACTAAAGGTCAACCAGCCCCAGCATTTT; cdr3_aa: CATSRLKVNQPQHF
d_call: -; v_call: TRBV9; j_call: TRBJ1-4; clone_size: many; cdr3_nt: TGTGCCAGCAGCGTAGGCGGGTCAACTAATGAAAAACTGTTTTTT; cdr3_aa: CASSVGGSTNEKLFF
d_call: TRBD2; v_call: TRBV2; j_call: TRBJ2-7; clone_size: many; cdr3_nt: TGTGCCAGCAGCCCGGGGACTAGCGGGAGACTCGCCGAGCAGTACTTC; cdr3_aa: CASSPGTSGRLAEQYF
d_call: TRBD1; v_call: TRBV18; j_call: TRBJ2-7; clone_size: -; cdr3_nt: TGTGCCAGCTCACCGGGACAGAATTACGAGCAGTACTTC; cdr3_aa: CASSPGQNYEQYF
d_call: TRBD1; v_call: TRBV29-1; j_call: TRBJ1-1; clone_size: -; cdr3_nt: TGCAGCGTGTCGAAAGAACAGGGGGCATACACTGAAGCTTTCTTT; cdr3_aa: CSVSKEQGAYTEAFF
d_call: -; v_call: TRBV5-8; j_call: TRBJ1-3; clone_size: -; cdr3_nt: TGTGCCAGCAGTGCTAGACCCCCGGGCCTAGGAAACACCATATATTTT; cdr3_aa: CASSARPPGLGNTIYF
d_call: TRBD1; v_call: TRBV20-1; j_call: TRBJ1-1; clone_size: few; cdr3_nt: TGCAGTGCCGCCCTGACAGGGTGGGGGACTGAAGCTTTCTTT; cdr3_aa: CSAALTGWGTEAFF
d_call: TRBD1; v_call: TRBV20-1; j_call: TRBJ1-2; clone_size: many; cdr3_nt: TGCAGTGCTAGTGATACCGGGACAGGGGGCTATAACACCTTC; cdr3_aa: CSASDTGTGGYNTF
d_call: -; v_call: TRBV20-1; j_call: TRBJ2-1; clone_size: -; cdr3_nt: TGCAGTGCTAACCCCGGGGCAGGGGTGGGAGAGTTTCGCAATGAGCAGTTCTTC; cdr3_aa: CSANPGAGVGEFRNEQFF
d_call: -; v_call: TRBV9; j_call: TRBJ2-7; clone_size: -; cdr3_nt: TGTGCCAGCAGCGACGGACCCGAGCAGTACTTC; cdr3_aa: CASSDGPEQYF
d_call: -; v_call: TRBV29-1; j_call: TRBJ1-4; clone_size: many; cdr3_nt: TGCAGCGTTGGCGGGGGGCAGGTCGAAAAACTGTTTTTT; cdr3_aa: CSVGGGQVEKLFF
d_call: -; v_call: TRBV20-1; j_call: TRBJ2-7; clone_size: many; cdr3_nt: TGCAGTGCTAGAGCAGCTCGAGAAGCGGTTACCTCCCACGAGCAGTACTTC; cdr3_aa: CSARAAREAVTSHEQYF
d_call: TRBD2; v_call: TRBV20-1; j_call: TRBJ2-1; clone_size: many; cdr3_nt: TGCAGTGCTAGAGCCCCCGGGACTAGTGTCCTCTCCCTCTACAATGAGCAGTTCTTC; cdr3_aa: CSARAPGTSVLSLYNEQFF
d_call: TRBD2; v_call: TRBV11-2; j_call: TRBJ2-2; clone_size: many; cdr3_nt: TGTGCCAGCAGCTTATTGTTCAGGGAGGGCACCGGGGAGCTGTTTTTT; cdr3_aa: CASSLLFREGTGELFF
d_call: TRBD1; v_call: TRBV19; j_call: TRBJ1-2; clone_size: many; cdr3_nt: TGTGCCAGTAGTATGGACCCGACAGGGGGCTATGGCTACACCTTC; cdr3_aa: CASSMDPTGGYGYTF
d_call: -; v_call: TRBV6-1; j_call: TRBJ2-3; clone_size: many; cdr3_nt: TGTGCCAGCAGTGAAGGTGGAGGACAAACACGCACAGATACGCAGTATTTT; cdr3_aa: CASSEGGGQTRTDTQYF
d_call: -; v_call: TRBV25-1; j_call: TRBJ1-4; clone_size: many; cdr3_nt: TGTGCCAGTAAGGGGCCAACTAATGAAAAACTGTTTTTT; cdr3_aa: CASKGPTNEKLFF
d_call: TRBD2; v_call: TRBV5-4; j_call: TRBJ2-1; clone_size: -; cdr3_nt: TGTGCCAGCAGCAGTCTAGCGGGAGTTCAGTTCTTC; cdr3_aa: CASSSLAGVQFF
d_call: TRBD2; v_call: TRBV20-1; j_call: TRBJ2-3; clone_size: -; cdr3_nt: TGCAGTGCTAGAGATCCCCGACTAGCGGGAGGGGCAGATACGCAGTATTTT; cdr3_aa: CSARDPRLAGGADTQYF